Sequencing of this T cell receptor (beta chain) was carried out in a study of PD-1 blockade in classical Hodgkin lymphoma. Study-wide points: The study reported lower baseline TCR diversity in newly diagnosed patients than in healthy donors. Diversity similar to that of newly diagnosed patients was seen at baseline in complete responders.

The V gene's germline CDR1 is SGDLS and CDR2 YYNGEE. Trimming cost V 0 bases and J 7 bases; bases outside gene matches: 1. The CDR3 consists of 15 residues. Each and every patient relapsed after autologous stem cell transplantation, and patients got differing brentuximab vedotin exposure. The repertoire was sequenced with immunoSEQ multiplex PCR; TCRdb's copy has only in-frame clones and lacks some. The sample consists of about 46,000 clones, around 80% of them appearing once. A remark on this clone: Its specificity is unknown. Other DNA variants within this sample encode the same CDR3.

The TCR originated in a human donor with classical Hodgkin lymphoma. The chain combines TRBV9 with TRBJ2-1; 13 bases are a match to TRBD2. Sequencing used peripheral blood mononuclear cells (PBMCs), obtained before the second cycle of nivolumab. The chain's CDR3 is CASSVGTSGSNEQFF. The CDR3 coding sequence is TGTGCCAGCAGCGTAGGGACTAGCGGGAGTAATGAGCAGTTCTTC.